This TCR beta chain was sequenced in a study of blood T cells in healthy people across ages. Study in general: Capture by template switching was about one barcoded beta molecule per two T cells.

The J segment lost 4 bases and the V segment lost 5 bases, leaving 5 bases of the junction unmatched. The CDR3 has 15 residues. Germline V gives CDR1 PRHDT, CDR2 FYEKMQ (reference sequence). Primed by a sample-barcoded 5' primer and a J-beta primer mix, a second PCR proceeded for 7 to 11 cycles. Using its own MiXCR run on the 5' RACE reads, TCRdb lists one record per CDR3 protein. The table records over 1,500,000 distinct CDR3 sequences, just under 50% of them present only once. V gene TRBV13 combines with J gene TRBJ1-5, with 10 bases matching TRBD1. The receptor was derived from a woman between 40 and 50 years old in good health. The specimen sequenced was blood. This chain's CDR3 is CASSRRGQGNQPQHF. CDR3 sequence (DNA): TGTGCCAGCAGCAGACGGGGACAGGGGAATCAGCCCCAGCATTTT.